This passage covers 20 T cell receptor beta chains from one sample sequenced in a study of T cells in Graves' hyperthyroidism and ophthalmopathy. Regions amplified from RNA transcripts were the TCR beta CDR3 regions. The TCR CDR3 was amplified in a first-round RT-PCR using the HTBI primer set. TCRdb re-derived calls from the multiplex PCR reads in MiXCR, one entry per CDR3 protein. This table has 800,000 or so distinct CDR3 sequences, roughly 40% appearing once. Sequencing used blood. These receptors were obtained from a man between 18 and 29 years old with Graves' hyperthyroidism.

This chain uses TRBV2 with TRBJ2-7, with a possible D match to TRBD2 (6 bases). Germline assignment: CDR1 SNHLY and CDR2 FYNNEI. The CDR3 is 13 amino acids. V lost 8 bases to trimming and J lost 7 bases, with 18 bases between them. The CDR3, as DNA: TGTGCCAGCCGAATAAGACTAGATGGGGAGCAGTACTTC. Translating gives CASRIRLDGEQYF.

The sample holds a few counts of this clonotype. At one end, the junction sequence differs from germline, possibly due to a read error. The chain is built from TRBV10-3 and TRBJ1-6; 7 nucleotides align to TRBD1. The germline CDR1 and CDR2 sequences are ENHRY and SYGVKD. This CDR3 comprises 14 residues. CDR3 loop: CASSYGTVRSPLHF. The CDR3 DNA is TGTGCCAGCAGTTACGGGACAGTTCGTTCACCCCTCCACTTT.

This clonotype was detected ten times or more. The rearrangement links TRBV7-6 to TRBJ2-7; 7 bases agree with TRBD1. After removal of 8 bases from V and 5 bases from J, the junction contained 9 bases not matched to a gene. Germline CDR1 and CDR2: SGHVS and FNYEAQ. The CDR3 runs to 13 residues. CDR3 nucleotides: TGTGCCAGCTCAAACAGGGGTAGTAACGAGCAGTACTTC. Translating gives CASSNRGSNEQYF.

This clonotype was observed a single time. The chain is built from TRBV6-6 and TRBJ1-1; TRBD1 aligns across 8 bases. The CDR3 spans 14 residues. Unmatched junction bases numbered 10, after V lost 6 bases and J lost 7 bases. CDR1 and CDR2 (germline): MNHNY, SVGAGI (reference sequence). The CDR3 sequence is CASSHDRGSDEAFF. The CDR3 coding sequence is TGTGCCAGCAGCCACGACAGGGGAAGTGATGAAGCTTTCTTT.

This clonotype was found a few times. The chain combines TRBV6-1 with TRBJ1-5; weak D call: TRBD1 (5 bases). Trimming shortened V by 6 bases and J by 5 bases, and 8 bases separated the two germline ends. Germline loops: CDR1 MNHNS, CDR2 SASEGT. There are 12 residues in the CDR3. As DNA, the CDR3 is TGTGCCAGCAGAGAGGGGTATCAGCCCCAGCATTTT. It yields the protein CASREGYQPQHF.

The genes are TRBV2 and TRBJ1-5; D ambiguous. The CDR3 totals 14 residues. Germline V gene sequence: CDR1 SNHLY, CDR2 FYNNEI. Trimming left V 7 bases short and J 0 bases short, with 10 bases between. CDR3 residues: CASKMQDSNQPQHF. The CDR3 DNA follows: TGTGCCAGCAAAATGCAGGATAGCAATCAGCCCCAGCATTTT.

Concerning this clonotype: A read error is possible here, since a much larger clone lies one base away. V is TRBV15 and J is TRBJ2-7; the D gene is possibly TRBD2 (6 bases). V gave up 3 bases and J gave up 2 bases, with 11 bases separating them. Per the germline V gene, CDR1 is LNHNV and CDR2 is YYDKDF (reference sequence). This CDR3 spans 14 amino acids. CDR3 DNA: TGTGCCACCAGCAGTCTAGCGACAGCCTACGAGCAGTACTTC. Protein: CATSSLATAYEQYF.

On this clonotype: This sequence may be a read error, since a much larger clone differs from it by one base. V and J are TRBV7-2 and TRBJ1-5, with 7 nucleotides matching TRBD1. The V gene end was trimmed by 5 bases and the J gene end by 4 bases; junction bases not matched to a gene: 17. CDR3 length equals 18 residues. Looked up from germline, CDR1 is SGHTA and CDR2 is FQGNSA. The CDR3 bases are TGTGCCAGCAGCCCCCGTCCGTGGAGACAGGGAGCAAATCAGCCCCAGCATTTT. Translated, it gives CASSPRPWRQGANQPQHF.

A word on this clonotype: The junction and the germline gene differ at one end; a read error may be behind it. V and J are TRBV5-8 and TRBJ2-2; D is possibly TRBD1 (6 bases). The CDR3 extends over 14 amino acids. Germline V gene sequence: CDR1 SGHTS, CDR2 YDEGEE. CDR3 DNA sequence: TGCGCCAGCAGCCTCGTACAGGGTAACGGGGAGCTGTTTTTT. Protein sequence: CASSLVQGNGELFF.

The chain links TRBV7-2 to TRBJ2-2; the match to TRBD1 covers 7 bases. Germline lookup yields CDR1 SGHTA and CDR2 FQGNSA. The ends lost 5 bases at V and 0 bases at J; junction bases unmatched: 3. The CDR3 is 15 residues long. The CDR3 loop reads CASSHGQANTGELFF. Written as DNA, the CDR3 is TGTGCCAGCAGCCACGGACAGGCGAACACCGGGGAGCTGTTTTTT.

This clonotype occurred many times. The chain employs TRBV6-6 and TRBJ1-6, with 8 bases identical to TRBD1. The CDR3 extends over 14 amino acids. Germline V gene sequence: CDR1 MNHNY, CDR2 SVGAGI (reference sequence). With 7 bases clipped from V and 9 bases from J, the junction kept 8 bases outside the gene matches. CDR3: CASTLDRGFSPLHF. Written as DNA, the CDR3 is TGTGCCAGCACCCTAGACAGGGGCTTTTCACCCCTCCACTTT.

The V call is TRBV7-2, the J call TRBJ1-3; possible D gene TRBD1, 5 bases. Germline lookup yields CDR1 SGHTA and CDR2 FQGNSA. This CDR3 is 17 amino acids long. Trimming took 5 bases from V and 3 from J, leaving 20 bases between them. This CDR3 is CASSLMGLAGYGNTIYF. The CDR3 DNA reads TGTGCCAGCAGCCTGATGGGACTAGCGGGATATGGAAACACCATATATTTT.

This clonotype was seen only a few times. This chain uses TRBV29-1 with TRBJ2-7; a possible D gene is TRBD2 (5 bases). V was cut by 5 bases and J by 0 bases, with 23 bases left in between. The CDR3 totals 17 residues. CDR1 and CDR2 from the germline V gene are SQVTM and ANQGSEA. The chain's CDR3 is CSVIGPQVGIGSYEQYF. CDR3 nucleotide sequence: TGCAGCGTTATCGGACCCCAGGTCGGGATTGGCTCCTACGAGCAGTACTTC.

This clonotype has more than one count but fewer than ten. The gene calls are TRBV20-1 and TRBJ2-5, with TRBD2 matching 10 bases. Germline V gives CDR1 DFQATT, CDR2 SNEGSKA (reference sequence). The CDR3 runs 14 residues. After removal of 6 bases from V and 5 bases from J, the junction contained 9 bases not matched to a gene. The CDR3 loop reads CSARTSGATETQYF. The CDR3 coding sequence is TGCAGTGCCAGGACTAGCGGAGCTACGGAGACCCAGTACTTC.

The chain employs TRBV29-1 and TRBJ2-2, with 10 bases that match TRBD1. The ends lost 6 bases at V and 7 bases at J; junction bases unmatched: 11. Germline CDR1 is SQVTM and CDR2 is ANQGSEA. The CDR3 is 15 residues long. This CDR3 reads CSVGRDRGTYGELFF. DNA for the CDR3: TGCAGCGTGGGCCGGGACAGGGGTACCTACGGGGAGCTGTTTTTT.

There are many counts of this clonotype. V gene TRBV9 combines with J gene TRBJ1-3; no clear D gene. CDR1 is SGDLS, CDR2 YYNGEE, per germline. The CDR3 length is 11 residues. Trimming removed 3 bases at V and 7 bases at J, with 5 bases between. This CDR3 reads CASSDKNTIYF. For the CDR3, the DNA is TGTGCCAGCAGCGACAAGAACACCATATATTTT.

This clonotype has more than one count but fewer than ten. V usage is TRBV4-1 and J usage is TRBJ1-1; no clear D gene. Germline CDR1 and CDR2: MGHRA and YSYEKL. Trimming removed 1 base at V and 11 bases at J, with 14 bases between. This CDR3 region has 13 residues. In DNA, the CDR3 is TGCGCCAGCAGCCAAGTGGGGAGGGAGGAGGCTTTCTTT. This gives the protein CASSQVGREEAFF.

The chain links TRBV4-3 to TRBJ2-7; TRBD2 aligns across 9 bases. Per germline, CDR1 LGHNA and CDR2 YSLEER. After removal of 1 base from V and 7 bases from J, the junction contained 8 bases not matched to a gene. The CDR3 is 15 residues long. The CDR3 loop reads CASSQGLADYAEQYF. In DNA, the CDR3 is TGCGCCAGCAGCCAAGGACTAGCGGATTACGCAGAGCAGTACTTC.

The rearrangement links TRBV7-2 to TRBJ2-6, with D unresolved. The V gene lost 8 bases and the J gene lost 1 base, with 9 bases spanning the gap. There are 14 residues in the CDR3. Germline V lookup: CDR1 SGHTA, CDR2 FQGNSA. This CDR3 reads CASVSSSGANVLTF. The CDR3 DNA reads TGTGCCAGCGTCTCGAGTTCTGGGGCCAACGTCCTGACTTTC.

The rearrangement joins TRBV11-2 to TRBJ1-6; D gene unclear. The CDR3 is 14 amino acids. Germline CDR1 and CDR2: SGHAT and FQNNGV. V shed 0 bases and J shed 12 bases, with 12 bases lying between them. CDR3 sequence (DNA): TGTGCCAGCAGCTTAGACACCTTAACAGTACCCCTCCACTTT. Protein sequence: CASSLDTLTVPLHF.